This T cell receptor beta chain was profiled in a study of T cells after yellow fever vaccination. Study conclusions and caveats: Relatively few clonotypes were ones that appeared in both CD4 and CD8 compartments. Researchers cautioned that FACS-sorted repertoires could harbor abundant clonotypes contaminating from the bulk population. The secondary response was weaker but peaked faster, day 5 versus 15.

Notes on this clonotype: Antigen unknown.

The authors made TCR cDNA by 5'RACE template switching, adding a universal primer site and UMIs. Each CDR3 protein is one row after TCRdb ran MiXCR on the 5' RACE reads. The profile covers a few hundred thousand distinct CDR3 sequences, with roughly 4% appearing a single time and about 25% taken by the ten largest. The CDR3 is 15 amino acids. The germline gives CDR1 LGHNA, CDR2 YSLEER. V lost 4 bases, J lost 3 bases, and 14 bases lay in between. This specimen was PBMCs, taken on the day of the yellow fever booster vaccination. This TCR was recovered from a man between 18 and 35 years old who received the YFV17D yellow fever vaccine. This chain links TRBV4-3 with TRBJ2-3, with D possibly being TRBD2 (6 bases). CDR3 sequence reads: CASSPGAGRTDTQYF. The CDR3 DNA reads as TGCGCCAGCAGCCCCGGGGCAGGGAGGACAGATACGCAGTATTTT.